Reported below is one TCR beta chain. The PCR used 60 Vbeta and 13 Jbeta primers. The repertoire was sequenced with immunoSEQ multiplex PCR; TCRdb's copy has only in-frame clones and lacks some. The table lists around 140,000 clones, more than 70% of them singletons, with approximately 0.9% in the top ten. Per the germline V gene, CDR1 is SQVTM and CDR2 is ANQGSEA. The CDR3 runs 16 residues. V dropped 5 bases and J dropped 1 base, with 18 bases sitting between them. The sample belongs to a study of cytomegalovirus exposure and HLA in healthy donors. The sequence came from a woman aged 60 to 75 in good health and CMV-seronegative. The chain employs TRBV29-1 and TRBJ2-1; D is possibly TRBD1 (5 bases). The sequencing input was PBMCs. CDR3 amino acids: CSVRRGSARSYNEQFF. CDR3 bases: TGCAGCGTTCGAAGGGGCAGTGCTAGATCCTACAATGAGCAGTTCTTC.